Sequencing of this T cell receptor (beta chain) was carried out in a study of T cell changes during pregnancy in multiple sclerosis. This CDR3 is built from 12 residues. The germline CDR1 and CDR2 sequences are LNHDA and SQIVND (reference sequence). With 6 bases clipped from V and 5 bases from J, the junction kept 3 bases outside the gene matches. Measured with immunoSEQ multiplex PCR; TCRdb has only the in-frame clones, and not every one. The data contain some 21,000 clones, 85% to 95% of them singletons. In the case of this clone: Other DNA sequences in the sample encode the same CDR3.

Here the sequenced sample was CD4+ T cells from peripheral blood mononuclear cells, taken in the third trimester of pregnancy. This chain links TRBV19 with TRBJ2-5; the match to TRBD2 covers 7 bases. This clonotype was sampled from a female donor with multiple sclerosis, enrolled in a pregnancy study. The CDR3 region has the DNA TGTGCCAGTAGACAAGCGGGGGAGACCCAGTACTTC. This sequence encodes CASRQAGETQYF. Full variable domain (outside the CDR3, taken from reference TRBV19 and TRBJ2-5): DGGITQSPKYLFRKEGQNVTLSCEQNLNHDAMYWYRQDPGQGLRLIYYSQIVNDFQKGDIAEGYSVSREKKESFPLTVTSAQKNPTAFYLCASRQAGETQYFGPGTRLLVL.